The present entry profiles one T cell receptor beta chain with its context. Its antigen is unidentified. This record belongs to a study of blood T cells in healthy people across ages. About the research overall: About one barcoded beta molecule per two T cells was captured by template switching. Study results and limitations: Donors of long life had a larger count of naive CD4+ cells and greater diversity than aged donors. Changes seen in expanded clonotypes were possibly confounded by donor CMV status left unknown.

Deletions cut 1 base from V and 5 bases from J, with 12 bases between. The germline V gene encodes CDR1 SGHTA and CDR2 FQGNSA. CDR3 length: 15 amino acids. It was with a sample-barcoded 5' primer and a J-beta primer mix that a second PCR of roughly 7 to 12 cycles was run. TCRdb processed the 5' RACE reads anew with MiXCR; each CDR3 protein has one entry. The sample has about a million distinct CDR3 sequences; roughly two fifths are singletons. This TCR derives from a young man in good health. The sample taken for sequencing was blood. The chain has TRBV7-2 and TRBJ2-1, with D hard to call. The CDR3 bases are TGTGCCAGCAGCTTAGTACCGCTCCGGGACAATGAGCAGTTCTTC. It yields the protein CASSLVPLRDNEQFF.